What follows are 21 T cell receptor beta chains derived from one specimen sequenced in a study of blood T cell repertoires in COVID-19. Clones were sequenced by immunoSEQ multiplex PCR, and TCRdb holds only the in-frame ones, with some missing. The sample yields about 100,000 clones, 85% seen once. The source material was peripheral blood. The receptors stem from a man aged 45-65 years with active or convalescent COVID-19.

The CDR3 here is CASSVAAPTRNEQFF. The CDR3 region has the DNA TGTGCCAGCAGCGTAGCGGCCCCCACTAGGAATGAGCAGTTCTTC. The rearrangement links TRBV9 to TRBJ2-1, with D perhaps matching TRBD2 (5 bases). CDR3 length equals 15 residues. Per germline, CDR1 SGDLS and CDR2 YYNGEE. The ends were cut back, 0 bases at V and 7 bases at J, with 14 bases in the middle.

The chain couples TRBV2 to TRBJ1-5; D call uncertain. CDR1 is SNHLY and CDR2 is FYNNEI in the germline V gene. The V end lost 1 base, the J end lost 4 bases, and 8 bases lay between the germline ends. This CDR3 region has 14 residues. This CDR3 reads CASSEGAGNQPQHF. In DNA, the CDR3 is TGTGCCAGCAGTGAAGGAGCAGGAAATCAGCCCCAGCATTTT.

This chain connects TRBV2 to TRBJ2-7; possibly TRBD2 for D (6 bases). The CDR3 is made up of 13 amino acids. Deletions cut 6 bases from V and 6 bases from J, with 15 bases between. The germline V gene encodes CDR1 SNHLY and CDR2 FYNNEI. DNA for the CDR3: TGTGCCAGCAGGAAAGGGGAGGCGGGCGAGCAGTACTTC. It translates to CASRKGEAGEQYF.

This chain joins TRBV11-2 and TRBJ2-2, with D unclear. The CDR3 covers 14 residues. From germline, CDR1 is SGHAT and CDR2 FQNNGV. Trimming removed 6 bases at V and 4 bases at J, with 12 bases between. The CDR3 loop reads CASSTTIGTGELFF. In DNA, the CDR3 is TGTGCCAGCAGTACCACTATTGGCACCGGGGAGCTGTTTTTT. The whole variable domain, filled in from reference TRBV11-2 and TRBJ2-2, reads EAGVAQSPRYKIIEKRQSVAFWCNPISGHATLYWYQQILGQGPKLLIQFQNNGVVDDSQLPKDRFSAERLKGVDSTLKIQPAKLEDSAVYLCASSTTIGTGELFFGEGSRLTVL.

Here the CDR3 reads CASSSPSGNQPQHF. The CDR3 DNA reads TGCGCCAGCAGCTCACCGAGTGGCAATCAGCCCCAGCATTTT. This chain links TRBV5-1 with TRBJ1-5, with unresolved D. V gave up 3 bases and J gave up 2 bases, with 9 bases separating them. The CDR3 has 14 amino acids. Looked up from germline, CDR1 is SGHRS and CDR2 is YFSETQ.

V is TRBV2 and J is TRBJ2-3, with 7 bases aligning to TRBD2. Per the germline V gene, CDR1 is SNHLY and CDR2 is FYNNEI. The CDR3 extends over 13 amino acids. V shed 10 bases, J shed 1 base, and the junction held 5 bases outside the gene matches. The CDR3 here is CANVAGGTDTQYF. CDR3 DNA sequence: TGTGCCAATGTAGCGGGCGGCACAGATACGCAGTATTTT.

This rearrangement joins TRBV19 to TRBJ2-6; no definite D call. The CDR3 totals 16 residues. Germline V gene lookup returns CDR1 LNHDA and CDR2 SQIVND (reference sequence). Deletions cut 3 bases from V and 4 bases from J, with 13 bases between. The CDR3: CASSIDGFSGANVLTF. As DNA, the CDR3 is TGTGCCAGTAGTATTGACGGGTTTTCCGGGGCCAACGTCCTGACTTTC.

CDR3 nucleotide sequence: TGTGCCAGCAGTAGGACAGGGGACAACACCGGGGAGCTGTTTTTT. It codes for CASSRTGDNTGELFF. The chain uses TRBV28 and TRBJ2-2, with 9 bases matching TRBD1. Germline loops: CDR1 MDHEN, CDR2 SYDVKM. Trimming at V came to 5 bases and at J to 2 bases, leaving 3 bases not matched to a gene. There are 15 residues in the CDR3.

In DNA, the CDR3 is TGTGCCAGCAGTGAACAGGGAATCAATCAGCCCCAGCATTTT. Translation gives CASSEQGINQPQHF. V is TRBV6-1 and J is TRBJ1-5, with D tentatively TRBD1 (5 bases). The CDR3 is 14 residues long. CDR1 and CDR2 (germline): MNHNS, SASEGT. V lost 2 bases and J lost 3, with 8 bases in between.

This chain connects TRBV6-5 to TRBJ1-2, with a tentative D call TRBD1 (5 bases). V lost 2 bases to trimming and J lost 7 bases, with 11 bases between them. CDR3 size: 13 residues. Per germline, CDR1 MNHEY and CDR2 SVGAGI. CDR3: CASSYLAGAGYTF. The DNA for the CDR3 is TGTGCCAGCAGTTACCTTGCTGGGGCTGGCTACACCTTC.

The table lists this clone with many counts. The chain joins TRBV5-6 to TRBJ1-5; no definite D call. The CDR3 loop spans 14 amino acids. Germline V gives CDR1 SGHDT, CDR2 YYEEEE. Trimming removed 3 bases from V and 6 bases from J, with 13 bases in between. CDR3 loop: CASSSPTRGQPQHF. The DNA of the CDR3 is TGTGCCAGCAGCTCACCGACACGGGGTCAGCCCCAGCATTTT. Full variable domain (remainder filled in from reference TRBV5-6 and TRBJ1-5): DAGVTQSPTHLIKTRGQQVTLRCSPKSGHDTVSWYQQALGQGPQFIFQYYEEEERQRGNFPDRFSGHQFPNYSSELNVNALLLGDSALYLCASSSPTRGQPQHFGDGTRLSIL.

The chain joins TRBV30 to TRBJ1-1; D may be TRBD1 (6 bases). CDR1 is GTSNPN, CDR2 SVGIG, per germline (reference sequence). The CDR3 loop spans 13 amino acids. The V end was cut by 0 bases, the J end by 8 bases, with 13 bases between. The CDR3 DNA follows: TGTGCCTGGAGTGTAGGGCCGGGACAAGAAGCTTTCTTT. Translated, it gives CAWSVGPGQEAFF.

The DNA of the CDR3 is TGTGCCAGCAGCTTGGCGGCAGAGGGCACAGATACGCAGTATTTT. Translating gives CASSLAAEGTDTQYF. The chain carries TRBV5-4 and TRBJ2-3; unclear D gene. CDR1 is SGHNT and CDR2 is YYREEE in the germline V gene (reference sequence). This CDR3 region has 15 residues. Between the trimmed V and J ends, which lost 0 bases and 1 base, there was a span of 9 bases. Combining the CDR3 with reference TRBV5-4 and TRBJ2-3 gives the whole variable domain ETGVTQSPTHLIKTRGQQVTLRCSSQSGHNTVSWYQQALGQGPQFIFQYYREEENGRGNFPPRFSGLQFPNYSSELNVNALELDDSALYLCASSLAAEGTDTQYFGPGTRLTVL.

By its share, this clone is medium-sized (0.01 to 0.1%). The chain uses TRBV5-1 and TRBJ1-2; unclear D gene. The germline V gene has CDR1 SGHRS and CDR2 YFSETQ. CDR3 size: 13 residues. V was cut by 4 bases and J by 6 bases, with 13 bases left in between. The CDR3 coding sequence is TGCGCCAGCAGCGATGAGGGTCTCGATGGCTACACCTTC. Its protein is CASSDEGLDGYTF.

CDR3 sequence: CSVAQGSMGYGYTF. As DNA, the CDR3 is TGCAGCGTTGCCCAGGGAAGTATGGGCTATGGCTACACCTTC. The V and J genes are TRBV29-1 and TRBJ1-2; D may be TRBD1 (5 bases). Germline V lookup: CDR1 SQVTM, CDR2 ANQGSEA. The CDR3 covers 14 residues. V shed 4 bases and J shed 4 bases, with 16 bases lying between them.

The gene calls are TRBV28 and TRBJ1-5; D not resolved. Looked up from germline, CDR1 is MDHEN and CDR2 is SYDVKM. V was cut by 7 bases and J by 2 bases, with 6 bases left in between. CDR3 length: 12 residues. The CDR3 spells CASIRGNQPQHF. The DNA for the CDR3 is TGTGCCAGCATCCGGGGCAATCAGCCCCAGCATTTT.

This clone was observed a handful of times. The J gene is TRBJ2-1, the V gene TRBV7-2, with TRBD2 identical over 8 bases. The trim removed 5 bases at V and 2 bases at J, leaving 5 bases unmatched. Germline V lookup: CDR1 SGHTA, CDR2 FQGNSA. The CDR3 is made up of 15 amino acids. The CDR3 bases are TGTGCCAGCAGCATTCAGCGGGAGCCCTACAATGAGCAGTTCTTC. It is translated as CASSIQREPYNEQFF.

The chain has TRBV19 and TRBJ2-7; D unclear. V was pared by 4 bases and J by 0 bases, with 16 bases between. The CDR3 is 16 residues long. Germline loops: CDR1 LNHDA, CDR2 SQIVND (reference sequence). Here the CDR3 reads CASSTLRSASSYEQYF. CDR3 nucleotides: TGTGCCAGTAGTACCCTGAGGAGCGCAAGCTCCTACGAGCAGTACTTC.

This clone was observed once. Compared with germline, one end of the junction differs, possibly owing to a read error. The chain uses TRBV7-7 and TRBJ2-1, with D perhaps TRBD1 (6 bases). The CDR3 contains 14 residues. Germline V gene data show CDR1 as SSHAT and CDR2 as FNYEAQ (reference sequence). The chain's CDR3 is CASSSVASGAEQFF. CDR3 in DNA: TGTGCTAGCAGCTCAGTAGCTTCAGGGGCCGAGCAGTTCTTC.

The chain carries TRBV24-1 and TRBJ2-2, with no clear D. Per germline, CDR1 KGHDR and CDR2 SFDVKD. V was cut by 0 bases and J by 2 bases, with 9 bases left in between. This CDR3 is built from 16 residues. The CDR3 DNA is TGTGCCACCAGTGATTTGTCTCACGGTAACACCGGGGAGCTGTTTTTT. Its translation is CATSDLSHGNTGELFF.

The CDR3 loop is CASSTGGGETYEQYF. In nucleotides, the CDR3 is TGTGCCAGTAGTACAGGGGGTGGGGAAACCTACGAGCAGTACTTC. This chain uses TRBV19 with TRBJ2-7; 7 bases are a match to TRBD1. The V gene's germline CDR1 is LNHDA and CDR2 SQIVND (reference sequence). The CDR3 is 15 residues long. Unmatched junction bases numbered 8, after V lost 4 bases and J lost 2 bases.